The 3 T cell receptor beta chains in this list originate from one sample, sequenced in a study of cytomegalovirus exposure and HLA in healthy donors. Both 60 Vbeta primers and 13 Jbeta primers went into the PCR. The protocol was immunoSEQ multiplex PCR, while the TCRdb copy is restricted to in-frame clones and leaves out a portion. The repertoire holds about 170,000 clones, 60% to 80% seen once, with roughly 2.9% in the top ten. The sample consisted of PBMCs. The source of these receptors is a man aged 35 to 55 in good health and CMV-seronegative.

The CDR3 nucleotides read TGTGCCAGCAATTCCACACTCTTTCCACCCCAGGGGACGCTAGCCAAAAACATTCAGTACTTC. It translates to CASNSTLFPPQGTLAKNIQYF. The J gene is TRBJ2-4, the V gene TRBV27; a weak D match, TRBD1 (6 bases). Trimming removed 7 bases at V and 0 bases at J, with 31 bases between. This CDR3 is built from 21 residues. From germline, CDR1 is MNHEY and CDR2 SMNVEV (reference sequence).

This chain links TRBV21-1 with TRBJ1-1; TRBD1, as called in the table, went unchecked against the DNA. TRBV21-1 is recorded as a pseudogene. CDR3 length: 16 residues. The CDR3 DNA reads as TGTGCCAGCAGCAAGGTTAAGACAGGGCCGAACACTGAAGCTTTCTTT. It translates to CASSKVKTGPNTEAFF.

The V gene is TRBV6-1, the J gene TRBJ2-7; 9 nucleotides agree with TRBD1. The CDR3 length is 14 residues. J was trimmed by 3 bases and V by 6 bases; bases with no gene match: 6. CDR1 and CDR2 from the germline V gene are MNHNS and SASEGT. The CDR3 spells CASSTGTGRYEQYF. Here the CDR3 DNA reads TGTGCCAGCAGCACCGGGACAGGGCGCTACGAGCAGTACTTC.